The entry that follows covers one T cell receptor beta chain sequence. The antigen is not known. The CDR3 spans 13 residues. Germline V CDR1 and CDR2: MNHEY, SMNVEV (reference sequence). Trimming stripped 2 bases from V and 12 bases from J, with 17 bases between. This specimen comes from a study of shared clonotypes between healthy human individuals. DNA at 150 to 200 ng, approximately 30,000 T cell genomes, went into sorted-subset replicate PCRs. Some clones are missing from TCRdb's copy, which holds only in-frame ones; the method was immunoSEQ multiplex PCR. The sample comprises about 1.1 million clones, approximately 80% of which are singletons, and 0.89% rests with the top ten. Whole-study results and caveats: Of the naive CD4 clonotypes, around 4.7% were shared across several donors.

Sample: memory CD4+ T cells from PBMCs. Regarding subset: CD45RA-negative fraction. The rearrangement joins TRBV27 to TRBJ2-7; D assignment may be TRBD1 or TRBD2 (5 bases each). This TCR came from a young man in good health. Some clones in this sample may be carry-over from other donors' samples. CDR3 in amino acids: CASSLERDGARYF. The DNA of the CDR3 is TGTGCCAGCAGTTTAGAACGGGACGGCGCTCGGTACTTC.